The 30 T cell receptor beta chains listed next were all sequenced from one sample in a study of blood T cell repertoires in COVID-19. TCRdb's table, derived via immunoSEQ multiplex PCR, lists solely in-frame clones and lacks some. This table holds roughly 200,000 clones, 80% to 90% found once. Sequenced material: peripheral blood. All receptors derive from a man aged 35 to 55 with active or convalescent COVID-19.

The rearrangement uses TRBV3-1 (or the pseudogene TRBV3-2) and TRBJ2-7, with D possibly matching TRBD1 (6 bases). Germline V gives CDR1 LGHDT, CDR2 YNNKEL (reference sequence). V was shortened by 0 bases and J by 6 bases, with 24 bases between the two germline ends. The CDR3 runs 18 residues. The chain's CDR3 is CASSQDKTGPALPFEQYF. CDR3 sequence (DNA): TGTGCCAGCAGCCAAGATAAGACAGGACCCGCTTTACCCTTCGAGCAGTACTTC.

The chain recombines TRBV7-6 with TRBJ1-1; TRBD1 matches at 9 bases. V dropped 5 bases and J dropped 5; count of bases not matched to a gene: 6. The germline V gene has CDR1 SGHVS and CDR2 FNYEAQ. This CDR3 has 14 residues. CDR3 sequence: CASSPGQGMTEAFF. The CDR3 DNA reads TGTGCCAGCAGCCCGGGACAGGGAATGACTGAAGCTTTCTTT.

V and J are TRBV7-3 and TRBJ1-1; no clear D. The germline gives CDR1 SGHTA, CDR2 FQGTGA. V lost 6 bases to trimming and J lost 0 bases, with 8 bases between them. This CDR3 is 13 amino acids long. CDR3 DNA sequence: TGTGCCAGCAGTATTAACTTGAACACTGAAGCTTTCTTT. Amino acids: CASSINLNTEAFF.

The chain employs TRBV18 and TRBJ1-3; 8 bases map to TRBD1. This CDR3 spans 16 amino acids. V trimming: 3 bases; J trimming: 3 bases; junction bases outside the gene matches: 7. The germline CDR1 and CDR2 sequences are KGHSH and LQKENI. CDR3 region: CASSPRQGIDGNTIYF. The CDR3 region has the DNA TGTGCCAGCTCACCGAGACAGGGGATCGATGGAAACACCATATATTTT.

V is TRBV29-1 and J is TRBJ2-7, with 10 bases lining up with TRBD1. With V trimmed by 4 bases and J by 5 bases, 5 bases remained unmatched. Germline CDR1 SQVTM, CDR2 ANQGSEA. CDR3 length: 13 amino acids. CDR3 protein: CSVVGQGINEQYF. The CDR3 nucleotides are TGCAGCGTTGTGGGACAGGGGATCAACGAGCAGTACTTC.

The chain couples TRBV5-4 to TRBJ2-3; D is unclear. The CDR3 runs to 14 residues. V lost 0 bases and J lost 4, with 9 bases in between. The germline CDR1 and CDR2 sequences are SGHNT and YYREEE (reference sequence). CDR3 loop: CASSLVLESDTQYF. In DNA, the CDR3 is TGTGCCAGCAGCTTGGTCCTGGAGTCAGATACGCAGTATTTT.

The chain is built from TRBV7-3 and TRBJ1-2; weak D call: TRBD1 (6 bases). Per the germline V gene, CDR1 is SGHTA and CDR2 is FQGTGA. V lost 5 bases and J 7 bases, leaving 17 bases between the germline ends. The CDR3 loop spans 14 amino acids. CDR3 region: CASSSGQSPFGYTF. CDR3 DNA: TGTGCCAGCAGCAGCGGACAGTCCCCCTTTGGCTACACCTTC.

The CDR3 spells CASSSGQGLSYGYTF. CDR3 sequence (DNA): TGCGCCAGCAGCTCGGGACAGGGGTTGAGCTATGGCTACACCTTC. This chain connects TRBV5-1 to TRBJ1-2; 10 bases fit TRBD1. Germline CDR1 reads SGHRS; CDR2 reads YFSETQ. The CDR3 totals 15 residues. The trim removed 3 bases at V and 4 bases at J, leaving 6 bases unmatched.

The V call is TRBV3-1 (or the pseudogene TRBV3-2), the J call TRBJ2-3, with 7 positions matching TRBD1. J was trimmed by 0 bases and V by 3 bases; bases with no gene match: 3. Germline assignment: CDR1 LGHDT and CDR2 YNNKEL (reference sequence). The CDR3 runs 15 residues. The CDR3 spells CASSQGQLSTDTQYF. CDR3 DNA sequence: TGTGCCAGCAGCCAGGGACAGCTTAGCACAGATACGCAGTATTTT.

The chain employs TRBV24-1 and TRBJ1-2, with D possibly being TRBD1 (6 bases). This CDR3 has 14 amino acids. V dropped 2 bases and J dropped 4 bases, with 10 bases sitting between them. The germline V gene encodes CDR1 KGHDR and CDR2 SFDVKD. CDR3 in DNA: TGTGCCACCAGTGATTCCACAGGGTTCTATGGCTACACCTTC. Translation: CATSDSTGFYGYTF.

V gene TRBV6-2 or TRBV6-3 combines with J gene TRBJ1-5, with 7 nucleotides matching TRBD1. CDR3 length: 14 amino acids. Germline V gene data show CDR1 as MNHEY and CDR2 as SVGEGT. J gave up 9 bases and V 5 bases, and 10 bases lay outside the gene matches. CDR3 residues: CASSRQGLVLPQHF. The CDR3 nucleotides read TGTGCCAGCAGTAGACAGGGACTAGTATTGCCCCAGCATTTT.

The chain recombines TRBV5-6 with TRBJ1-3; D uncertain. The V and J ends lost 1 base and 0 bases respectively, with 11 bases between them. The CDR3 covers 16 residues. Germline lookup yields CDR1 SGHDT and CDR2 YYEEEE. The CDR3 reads CASSLWQGSSGNTIYF. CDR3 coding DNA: TGTGCCAGCAGCTTGTGGCAAGGGAGCTCTGGAAACACCATATATTTT.

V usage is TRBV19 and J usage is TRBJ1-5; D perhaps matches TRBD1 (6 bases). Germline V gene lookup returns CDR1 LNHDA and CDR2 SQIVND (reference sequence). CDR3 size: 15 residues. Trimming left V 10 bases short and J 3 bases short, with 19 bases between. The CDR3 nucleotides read TGTGCCACGGTCAACCAGGGGAAGAACAATCAGCCCCAGCATTTT. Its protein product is CATVNQGKNNQPQHF.

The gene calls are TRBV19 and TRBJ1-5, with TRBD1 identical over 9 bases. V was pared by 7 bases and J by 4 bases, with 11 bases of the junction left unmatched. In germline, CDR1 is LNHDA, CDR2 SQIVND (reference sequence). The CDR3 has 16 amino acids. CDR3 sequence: CASTTPGQGWNQPQHF. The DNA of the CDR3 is TGTGCCAGTACCACCCCGGGACAGGGTTGGAATCAGCCCCAGCATTTT.

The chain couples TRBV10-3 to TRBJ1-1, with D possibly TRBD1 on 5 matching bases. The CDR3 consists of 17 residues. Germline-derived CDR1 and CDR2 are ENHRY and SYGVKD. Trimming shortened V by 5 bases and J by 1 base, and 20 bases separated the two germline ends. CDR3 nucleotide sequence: TGTGCCATCAGTTCATCAGCGTTGCAGGGCTCGAACACTGAAGCTTTCTTT. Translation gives CAISSSALQGSNTEAFF.

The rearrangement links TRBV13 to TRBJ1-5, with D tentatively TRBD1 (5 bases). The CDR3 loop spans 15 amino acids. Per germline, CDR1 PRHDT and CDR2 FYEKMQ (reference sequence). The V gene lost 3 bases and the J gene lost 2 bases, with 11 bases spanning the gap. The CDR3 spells CASSLGEGGNQPQHF. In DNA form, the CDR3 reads TGTGCCAGCAGCTTGGGGGAGGGAGGCAATCAGCCCCAGCATTTT. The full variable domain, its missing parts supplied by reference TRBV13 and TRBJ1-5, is AAGVIQSPRHLIKEKRETATLKCYPIPRHDTVYWYQQGPGQDPQFLISFYEKMQSDKGSIPDRFSAQQFSDYHSELNMSSLELGDSALYFCASSLGEGGNQPQHFGDGTRLSIL.

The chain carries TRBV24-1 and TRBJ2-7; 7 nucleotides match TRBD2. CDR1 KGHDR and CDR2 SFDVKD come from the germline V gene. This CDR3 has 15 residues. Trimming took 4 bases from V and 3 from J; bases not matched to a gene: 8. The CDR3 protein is CATSDPGSGDYEQYF. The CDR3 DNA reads TGTGCCACCAGTGACCCGGGGAGCGGGGACTACGAGCAGTACTTC.

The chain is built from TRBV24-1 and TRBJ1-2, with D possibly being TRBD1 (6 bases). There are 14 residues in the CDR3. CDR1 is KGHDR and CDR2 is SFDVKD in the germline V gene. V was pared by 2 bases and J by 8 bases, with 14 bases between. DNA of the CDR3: TGTGCCACCAGTGATTCTAACAGGGTGGAAGGCTACACCTTC. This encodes CATSDSNRVEGYTF.

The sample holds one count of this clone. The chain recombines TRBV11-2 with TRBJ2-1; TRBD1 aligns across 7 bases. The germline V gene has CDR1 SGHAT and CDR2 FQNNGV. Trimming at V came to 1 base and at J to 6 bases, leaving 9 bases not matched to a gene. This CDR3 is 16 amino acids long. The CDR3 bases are TGTGCCAGCAGCTTAGGACCGGGACAGCGCCTCAATGAGCAGTTCTTC. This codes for CASSLGPGQRLNEQFF.

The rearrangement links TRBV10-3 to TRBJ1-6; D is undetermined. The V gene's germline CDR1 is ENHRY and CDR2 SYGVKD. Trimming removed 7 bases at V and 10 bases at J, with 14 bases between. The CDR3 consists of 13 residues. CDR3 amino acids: CAINTTPASPLHF. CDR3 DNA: TGTGCCATCAACACCACCCCCGCCTCACCCCTCCACTTT.

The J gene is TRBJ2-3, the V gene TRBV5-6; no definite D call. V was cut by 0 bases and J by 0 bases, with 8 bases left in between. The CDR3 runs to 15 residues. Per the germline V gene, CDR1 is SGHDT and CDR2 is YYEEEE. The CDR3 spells CASSLGGTSTDTQYF. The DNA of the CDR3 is TGTGCCAGCAGCTTGGGCGGTACTAGCACAGATACGCAGTATTTT.

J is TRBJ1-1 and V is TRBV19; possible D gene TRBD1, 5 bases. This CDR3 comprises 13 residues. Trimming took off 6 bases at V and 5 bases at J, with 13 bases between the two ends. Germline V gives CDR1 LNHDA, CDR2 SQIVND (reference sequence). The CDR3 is CASRGNQGTEAFF. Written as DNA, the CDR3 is TGTGCCAGTAGGGGGAATCAGGGTACTGAAGCTTTCTTT.

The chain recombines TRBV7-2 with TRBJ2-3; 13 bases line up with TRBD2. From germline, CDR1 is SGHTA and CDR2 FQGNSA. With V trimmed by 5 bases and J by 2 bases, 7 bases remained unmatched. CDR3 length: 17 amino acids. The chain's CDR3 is CASSLRLAGGPTDTQYF. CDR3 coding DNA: TGTGCCAGCAGCCTTAGACTAGCGGGGGGCCCCACAGATACGCAGTATTTT.

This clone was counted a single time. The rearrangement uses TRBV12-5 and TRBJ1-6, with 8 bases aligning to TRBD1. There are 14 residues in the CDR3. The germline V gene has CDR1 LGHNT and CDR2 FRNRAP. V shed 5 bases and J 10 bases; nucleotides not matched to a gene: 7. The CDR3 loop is CASGGDRMDSPLHF. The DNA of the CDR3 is TGTGCTAGTGGTGGGGACAGGATGGACTCACCCCTCCACTTT.

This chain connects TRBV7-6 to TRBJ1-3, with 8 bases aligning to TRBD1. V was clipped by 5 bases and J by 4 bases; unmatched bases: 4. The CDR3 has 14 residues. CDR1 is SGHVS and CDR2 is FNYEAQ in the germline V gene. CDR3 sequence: CASSPGTGGNTIYF. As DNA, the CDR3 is TGTGCCAGCAGCCCCGGGACAGGCGGAAACACCATATATTTT.

CDR3 bases: TGTGCCTGGAGTTCCCAGGGGGCCGGGCAGTACTTC. Protein: CAWSSQGAGQYF. The J gene is TRBJ2-7, the V gene TRBV30, with 8 bases identical to TRBD1. V shed 2 bases, J shed 9 bases, and the junction held 6 bases outside the gene matches. The CDR3 contains 12 residues. Per the germline V gene, CDR1 is GTSNPN and CDR2 is SVGIG (reference sequence).

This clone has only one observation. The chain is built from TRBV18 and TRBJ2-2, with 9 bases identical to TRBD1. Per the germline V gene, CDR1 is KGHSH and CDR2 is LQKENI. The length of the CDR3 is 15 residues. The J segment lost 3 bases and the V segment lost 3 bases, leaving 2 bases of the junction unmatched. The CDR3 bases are TGTGCCAGCTCACCGGGACAGGGCTACACCGGGGAGCTGTTTTTT. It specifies CASSPGQGYTGELFF.

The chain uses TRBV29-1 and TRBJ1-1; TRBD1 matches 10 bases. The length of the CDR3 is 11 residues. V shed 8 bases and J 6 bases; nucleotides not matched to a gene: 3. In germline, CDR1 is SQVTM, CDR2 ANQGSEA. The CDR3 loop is CSTGQGAEAFF. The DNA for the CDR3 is TGCAGCACAGGACAGGGGGCTGAAGCTTTCTTT.

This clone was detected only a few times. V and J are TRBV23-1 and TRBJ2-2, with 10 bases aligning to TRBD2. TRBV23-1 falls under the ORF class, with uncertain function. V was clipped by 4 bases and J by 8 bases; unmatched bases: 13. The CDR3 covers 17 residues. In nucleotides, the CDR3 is TGCGCCAGCAGTCTACGAGCCCAGCGGGAGGGACATGGGGAGCTGTTTTTT. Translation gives CASSLRAQREGHGELFF.

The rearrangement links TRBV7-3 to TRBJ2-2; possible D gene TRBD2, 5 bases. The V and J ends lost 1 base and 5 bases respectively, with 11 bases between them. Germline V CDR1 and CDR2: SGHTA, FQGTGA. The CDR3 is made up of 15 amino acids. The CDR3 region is CASSLRGRRTGELFF. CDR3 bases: TGTGCCAGCAGCTTAAGAGGTAGGAGGACCGGGGAGCTGTTTTTT.